Presented here are 30 T cell receptor beta chains from one specimen sequenced in a study of blood T cell repertoires in COVID-19. Sequencing used immunoSEQ multiplex PCR; TCRdb keeps in-frame clones, though not all of them. The sample yields tens of thousands of clones, roughly 80% seen once. Sequencing was done on a sample of peripheral blood. These TCRs come from a woman aged 60-70 years with acute or convalescent COVID-19.

The V and J genes are TRBV5-1 and TRBJ1-5; D may be TRBD1 (5 bases). V was clipped by 0 bases and J by 4 bases, with 11 bases between them. CDR1 SGHRS and CDR2 YFSETQ come from the germline V gene. This CDR3 is 15 amino acids long. The CDR3 region is CASSLAGLQNQPQHF. CDR3 coding DNA: TGCGCCAGCAGCTTGGCAGGGCTTCAAAATCAGCCCCAGCATTTT.

The chain is built from TRBV5-1 and TRBJ2-2; TRBD1 matches at 9 bases. The V and J ends lost 2 bases and 7 bases, in that order; junction bases with no gene match: 12. This CDR3 comprises 17 residues. Germline CDR1 SGHRS, CDR2 YFSETQ. CDR3 protein: CASSLLGRQGEHGELFF. CDR3 coding DNA: TGCGCCAGCAGCTTACTTGGTCGACAGGGGGAACACGGGGAGCTGTTTTTT.

V is TRBV28 and J is TRBJ1-1; 8 nucleotides align to TRBD1. This CDR3 comprises 16 residues. Trimming cost V 5 bases and J 0 bases; bases outside gene matches: 8. CDR1 is MDHEN and CDR2 is SYDVKM in the germline V gene. CDR3 coding DNA: TGTGCCAGCAGTCCCCGGACAGGGTTCATGAACACTGAAGCTTTCTTT. Translated: CASSPRTGFMNTEAFF. Filled out from reference TRBV28 and TRBJ1-1, the complete variable domain reads DVKVTQSSRYLVKRTGEKVFLECVQDMDHENMFWYRQDPGLGLRLIYFSYDVKMKEKGDIPEGYSVSREKKERFSLILESASTNQTSMYLCASSPRTGFMNTEAFFGQGTRLTVV.

The chain combines TRBV25-1 with TRBJ1-1, with D possibly TRBD1 on 6 matching bases. CDR3 length: 15 residues. Per the germline V gene, CDR1 is MGHDK and CDR2 is SYGVNS. Trimming stripped 6 bases from V and 0 bases from J, with 14 bases between. The CDR3 loop is CASRETGTMNTEAFF. CDR3 DNA sequence: TGTGCCAGCAGGGAGACAGGAACAATGAACACTGAAGCTTTCTTT.

This clone was counted between two and nine times. The chain couples TRBV2 to TRBJ2-7, with 7 bases fitting TRBD2. The ends lost 7 bases at V and 3 bases at J; junction bases unmatched: 6. There are 13 residues in the CDR3. CDR1 and CDR2 from the germline V gene are SNHLY and FYNNEI. CDR3 coding DNA: TGTGCCAGCAACCGGGACTACAACTACGAGCAGTACTTC. Its protein is CASNRDYNYEQYF.

This clone was detected once. This CDR3 is also generated by other DNA sequences in the sample. In DNA form, the CDR3 reads TGTGCCAGCAGTTTATCTACAGGGTACAATCAGCCCCAGCATTTT. This translates into CASSLSTGYNQPQHF. This chain connects TRBV28 to TRBJ1-5; maybe TRBD1 (6 bases). The V end lost 1 base, the J end lost 3 bases, and 10 bases lay between the germline ends. The CDR3 runs 15 residues. Germline CDR1 and CDR2: MDHEN and SYDVKM.

The CDR3 region has the DNA TGTGCCAGCAGCCAAGATAGGGGGTCAATGGCAACTAATGAAAAACTGTTTTTT. This encodes CASSQDRGSMATNEKLFF. The chain recombines TRBV14 with TRBJ1-4; tentatively, D is TRBD1 (6 bases). Deletions cut 0 bases from V and 0 bases from J, with 14 bases between. CDR1 is SGHDN and CDR2 is FVKESK in the germline V gene. This CDR3 spans 18 amino acids.

The J gene is TRBJ1-1, the V gene TRBV7-2; 7 bases line up with TRBD1. The length of the CDR3 is 15 residues. In germline, CDR1 is SGHTA, CDR2 FQGNSA. Trimming at V came to 2 bases and at J to 0 bases, leaving 3 bases not matched to a gene. The CDR3 region has the DNA TGTGCCAGCAGCTTAATAACAGGGGTGAACACTGAAGCTTTCTTT. It encodes CASSLITGVNTEAFF.

Written as DNA, the CDR3 is TGTGCCAGCAGTACCCGGACAGGGGGGTGGGATGGCTACACCTTC. It specifies CASSTRTGGWDGYTF. The genes are TRBV27 and TRBJ1-2; the match to TRBD1 covers 10 bases. The junction had 9 bases not matched to a gene; V was cut back by 5 bases and J by 6 bases. The length of the CDR3 is 15 residues. Germline V gene lookup returns CDR1 MNHEY and CDR2 SMNVEV (reference sequence).

This clone was detected only a few times. V gene TRBV2 combines with J gene TRBJ2-7; the match to TRBD2 covers 7 bases. V was clipped by 7 bases and J by 3 bases; unmatched bases: 12. Germline CDR1 reads SNHLY; CDR2 reads FYNNEI. The CDR3 totals 15 residues. The CDR3 protein is CASKAGIGLLYEQYF. The CDR3 coding sequence is TGTGCCAGCAAAGCGGGAATAGGGCTACTCTACGAGCAGTACTTC. The full variable domain, its missing parts supplied by reference TRBV2 and TRBJ2-7, is EPEVTQTPSHQVTQMGQEVILRCVPISNHLYFYWYRQILGQKVEFLVSFYNNEISEKSEIFDDQFSVERPDGSNFTLKIRSTKLEDSAMYFCASKAGIGLLYEQYFGPGTRLTVT.

This chain uses TRBV6-6 with TRBJ2-3, with 8 bases matching TRBD2. Germline V gene lookup returns CDR1 MNHNY and CDR2 SVGAGI (reference sequence). V shed 6 bases and J 0 bases; nucleotides not matched to a gene: 5. The CDR3 covers 15 residues. The CDR3 sequence is CASREASGSTDTQYF. As DNA, the CDR3 is TGTGCCAGCAGGGAGGCTAGCGGGAGCACAGATACGCAGTATTTT.

The J gene is TRBJ1-6, the V gene TRBV10-3; D remains ambiguous. The CDR3 has 14 amino acids. In germline, CDR1 is ENHRY, CDR2 SYGVKD. Trimming cost V 0 bases and J 9 bases, with 9 bases left between them. CDR3 residues: CAISESTYGSPLHF. For the CDR3, the DNA is TGTGCCATCAGTGAGTCCACCTATGGTTCACCCCTCCACTTT.

The CDR3 DNA sequence: TGTGCCAGCAGTTTGAGGGGGGGGAGAGCTAACTATGGCTACACCTTC. This encodes CASSLRGGRANYGYTF. V gene TRBV28 combines with J gene TRBJ1-2; TRBD1 is a possible D gene (6 bases). The germline gives CDR1 MDHEN, CDR2 SYDVKM. The length of the CDR3 is 16 residues. V lost 3 bases to trimming and J lost 0 bases, with 14 bases between them.

This chain joins TRBV4-2 and TRBJ2-6; D perhaps matches TRBD2 (5 bases). The CDR3 spans 15 residues. Germline V lookup: CDR1 LGHNA, CDR2 YNFKEQ. Between the trimmed V and J ends, which lost 4 bases and 1 base, there was a span of 8 bases. The CDR3 here is CASSPRDSGANVLTF. CDR3 in DNA: TGTGCCAGCAGCCCCCGGGATTCTGGGGCCAACGTCCTGACTTTC.

The chain recombines TRBV19 with TRBJ2-7; D unresolved. The CDR3 contains 14 residues. CDR1 and CDR2 from the germline V gene are LNHDA and SQIVND (reference sequence). Trimming removed 3 bases from V and 2 bases from J, with 11 bases in between. This CDR3 reads CASSMFGGTYEQYF. In DNA, the CDR3 is TGTGCCAGTAGTATGTTCGGCGGTACCTACGAGCAGTACTTC. Full variable domain (missing parts from reference TRBV19 and TRBJ2-7): DGGITQSPKYLFRKEGQNVTLSCEQNLNHDAMYWYRQDPGQGLRLIYYSQIVNDFQKGDIAEGYSVSREKKESFPLTVTSAQKNPTAFYLCASSMFGGTYEQYFGPGTRLTVT.

J is TRBJ2-3 and V is TRBV5-5, with a possible D match to TRBD1 (6 bases). Per the germline V gene, CDR1 is SGHKS and CDR2 is YYEKEE (reference sequence). This CDR3 contains 14 residues. Trimming left V 1 base short and J 1 base short, with 7 bases between. CDR3 in amino acids: CASSLPGGTDTQYF. The CDR3 coding sequence is TGTGCCAGCAGCTTGCCAGGGGGCACAGATACGCAGTATTTT.

This chain joins TRBV7-7 and TRBJ2-1; 9 bases are a match to TRBD2. Trimming cost V 3 bases and J 8 bases; bases outside gene matches: 20. Germline CDR1 and CDR2: SSHAT and FNYEAQ (reference sequence). The CDR3 extends over 19 amino acids. CDR3 amino acids: CASSFFGSGRWRVLDEQFF. Written as DNA, the CDR3 is TGTGCCAGCAGCTTTTTTGGGAGCGGGAGGTGGAGGGTTCTCGATGAGCAGTTCTTC.

This chain connects TRBV4-1 to TRBJ1-1; 8 bases are shared with TRBD1. The CDR3 runs 15 residues. Germline values: CDR1 MGHRA, CDR2 YSYEKL. V trimming: 4 bases; J trimming: 4 bases; junction bases outside the gene matches: 8. In nucleotides, the CDR3 is TGCGCCAGCAGCCTAACAGGGGGGGTTGGCACTGAAGCTTTCTTT. Translated: CASSLTGGVGTEAFF.

V usage is TRBV4-2 and J usage is TRBJ2-5, with 8 bases matching TRBD1. The trim removed 1 base at V and 5 bases at J, leaving 9 bases unmatched. The germline V gene encodes CDR1 LGHNA and CDR2 YNFKEQ. The CDR3 extends over 16 amino acids. CDR3 DNA sequence: TGTGCCAGCAGCCAAGGAAACGGACAGGGTTTGGAGACCCAGTACTTC. This encodes CASSQGNGQGLETQYF.

The chain combines TRBV6-6 with TRBJ1-1; a weak D match, TRBD1 (6 bases). From germline, CDR1 is MNHNY and CDR2 SVGAGI (reference sequence). Trimming took 6 bases from V and 4 from J, leaving 12 bases between them. The CDR3 sequence is 13 residues long. Here the CDR3 DNA reads TGTGCCAGCAGCCGTGGACAGCTCACTGAAGCTTTCTTT. This gives the protein CASSRGQLTEAFF.

The chain is built from TRBV9 and TRBJ1-2; 11 nucleotides align to TRBD1. This CDR3 is built from 15 residues. J gave up 3 bases and V 4 bases, and 5 bases lay outside the gene matches. Germline values: CDR1 SGDLS, CDR2 YYNGEE. CDR3 sequence reads: CASSPRTGGYYGYTF. The CDR3 DNA reads as TGTGCCAGCAGCCCCCGGACAGGGGGCTACTATGGCTACACCTTC.

The chain combines TRBV5-1 with TRBJ2-3; 10 bases match TRBD1. Trimming removed 4 bases from V and 4 bases from J; junction bases left unmatched: 9. Germline V gene sequence: CDR1 SGHRS, CDR2 YFSETQ. The length of the CDR3 is 16 residues. The CDR3 loop is CASSAGTGVIADTQYF. Here the CDR3 DNA reads TGCGCCAGCAGCGCCGGGACAGGGGTTATTGCAGATACGCAGTATTTT.

The chain combines TRBV4-2 with TRBJ2-5, with TRBD1 matching over 8 bases. Germline values: CDR1 LGHNA, CDR2 YNFKEQ. J was trimmed by 5 bases and V by 1 base; bases with no gene match: 6. The CDR3 sequence is 15 residues long. The CDR3 nucleotides read TGTGCCAGCAGCCAAGCTTCAGGGGGCGTGGAGACCCAGTACTTC. Translating gives CASSQASGGVETQYF.

J is TRBJ2-4 and V is TRBV6-1, with D possibly matching TRBD1 (6 bases). The CDR3 is 13 residues long. The V end lost 2 bases, the J end lost 14 bases, and 16 bases lay between the germline ends. Germline CDR1 is MNHNS and CDR2 is SASEGT. The CDR3 here is CASSELAGTQEYF. Written as DNA, the CDR3 is TGTGCCAGCAGTGAACTTGCCGGGACACAGGAGTACTTC.

This chain uses TRBV19 with TRBJ1-2; tentatively, D is TRBD1 (5 bases). The CDR3 has 17 amino acids. Trimming pared 3 bases from V and 2 bases from J, leaving 19 bases between. The germline gives CDR1 LNHDA, CDR2 SQIVND (reference sequence). The CDR3 loop reads CASSISFNPDSNYGYTF. CDR3 nucleotide sequence: TGTGCCAGTAGTATTTCTTTTAATCCTGACAGCAACTATGGCTACACCTTC.

The rearrangement uses TRBV18 and TRBJ1-4; 10 positions agree with TRBD1. The J segment lost 0 bases and the V segment lost 6 bases, leaving 4 bases of the junction unmatched. The CDR3 contains 16 residues. From germline, CDR1 is KGHSH and CDR2 LQKENI. The CDR3 coding sequence is TGTGCCAGCTCCCGGGACAGGGGCTCAACTAATGAAAAACTGTTTTTT. It encodes CASSRDRGSTNEKLFF.

V usage is TRBV15 and J usage is TRBJ2-5; a possible D gene is TRBD1 (6 bases). V lost 5 bases and J 7 bases, leaving 20 bases between the germline ends. Per germline, CDR1 LNHNV and CDR2 YYDKDF (reference sequence). CDR3 length: 15 residues. The CDR3 here is CATSVPGPRGGTQYF. The CDR3 nucleotides read TGTGCCACCAGCGTTCCGGGCCCTCGAGGGGGGACCCAGTACTTC.

The V gene is TRBV6-6, the J gene TRBJ2-2; 10 positions match TRBD2. The CDR3 has 16 amino acids. The J segment lost 3 bases and the V segment lost 6 bases, leaving 7 bases of the junction unmatched. CDR1 MNHNY and CDR2 SVGAGI come from the germline V gene (reference sequence). CDR3: CASRTLAGAHTGELFF. The CDR3 DNA reads as TGTGCCAGCAGGACTCTAGCGGGAGCACACACCGGGGAGCTGTTTTTT.

This chain connects TRBV6-5 to TRBJ1-2; no firm D call. The V gene's germline CDR1 is MNHEY and CDR2 SVGAGI. The V end lost 2 bases, the J end lost 6 bases, and 16 bases lay between the germline ends. The CDR3 totals 15 residues. The CDR3 loop is CASSYHTESGNGYTF. The DNA of the CDR3 is TGTGCCAGCAGTTACCACACAGAGTCGGGGAATGGCTACACCTTC.

The chain combines TRBV2 with TRBJ1-6, with D possibly matching TRBD1 (5 bases). This CDR3 contains 15 residues. Germline assignment: CDR1 SNHLY and CDR2 FYNNEI. The V end lost 6 bases, the J end lost 5 bases, and 14 bases lay between the germline ends. The CDR3 region is CASRTTEANNSPLHF. For the CDR3, the DNA is TGTGCCAGCAGAACGACAGAGGCTAATAATTCACCCCTCCACTTT.